This entry concerns a single T cell receptor (beta chain). Its antigen remains unidentified. V was shortened by 8 bases and J by 6 bases, with 23 bases between the two germline ends. The germline V gene has CDR1 SGHDT and CDR2 YYEEEE. The CDR3 has 15 amino acids. This entry is derived from a study of cytomegalovirus exposure and HLA in healthy donors. Study results and limitations: Reports credit the classifier with highly specific, highly sensitive diagnosis of cytomegalovirus status. The authors later found TCR association rates varying by HLA locus, with DRB1 most and HLA-C fewest. V- and J-gene trimming in TCR beta was tied to a missense DCLRE1C variant by an analysis performed later.

PCR involved 60 Vbeta and 13 Jbeta primers. Generated by immunoSEQ multiplex PCR, the TCRdb table keeps only in-frame clones and is missing some. The sample consists of 95,000 to 150,000 clones, less than 80% of them appearing once. The sequencing sample was made of PBMCs. This chain connects TRBV5-6 to TRBJ1-2; the D gene is possibly TRBD1 (6 bases). The origin of this receptor is a man in his forties in good health and CMV-seropositive. The chain's CDR3 is CASVRQVDLRDGYTF. The CDR3 DNA sequence: TGTGCCAGTGTTAGACAGGTGGATTTGCGAGATGGCTACACCTTC.